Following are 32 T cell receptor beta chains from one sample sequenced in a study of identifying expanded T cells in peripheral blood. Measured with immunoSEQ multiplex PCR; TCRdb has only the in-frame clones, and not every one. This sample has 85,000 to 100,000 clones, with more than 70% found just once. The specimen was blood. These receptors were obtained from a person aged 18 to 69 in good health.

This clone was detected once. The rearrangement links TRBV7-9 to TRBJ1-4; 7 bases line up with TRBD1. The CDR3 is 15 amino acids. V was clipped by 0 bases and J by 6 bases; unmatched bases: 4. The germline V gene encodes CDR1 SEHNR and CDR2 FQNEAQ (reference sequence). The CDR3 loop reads CASSLAGTAHEKLFF. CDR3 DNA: TGTGCCAGCAGCTTAGCCGGGACAGCACATGAAAAACTGTTTTTT.

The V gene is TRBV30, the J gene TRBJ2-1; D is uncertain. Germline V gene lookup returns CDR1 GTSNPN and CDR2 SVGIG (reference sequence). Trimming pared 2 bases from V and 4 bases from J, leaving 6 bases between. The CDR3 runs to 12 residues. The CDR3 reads CAWSLQYNEQFF. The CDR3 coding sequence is TGTGCCTGGAGTCTACAGTACAATGAGCAGTTCTTC. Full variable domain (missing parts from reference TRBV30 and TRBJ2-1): SQTIHQWPATLVQPVGSPLSLECTVEGTSNPNLYWYRQAAGRGLQLLFYSVGIGQISSEVPQNLSASRPQDRQFILSSKKLLLSDSGFYLCAWSLQYNEQFFGPGTRLTVL.

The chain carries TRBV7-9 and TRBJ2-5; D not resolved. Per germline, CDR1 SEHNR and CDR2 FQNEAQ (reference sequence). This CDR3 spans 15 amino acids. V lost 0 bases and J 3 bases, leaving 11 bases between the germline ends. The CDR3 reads CASSLAVQIKETQYF. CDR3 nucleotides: TGTGCCAGCAGCTTAGCGGTACAGATCAAAGAGACCCAGTACTTC.

In DNA, the CDR3 is TGTGCCAGCAGTCCTCGACAGGGGGCGAGGGAGCAGTACTTC. The encoded protein is CASSPRQGAREQYF. V usage is TRBV27 and J usage is TRBJ2-7; the match to TRBD1 covers 10 bases. The CDR3 is made up of 14 amino acids. Per the germline V gene, CDR1 is MNHEY and CDR2 is SMNVEV (reference sequence). The J segment lost 7 bases and the V segment lost 5 bases, leaving 8 bases of the junction unmatched.

Written as DNA, the CDR3 is TGTGCCAGCAGCCCAGGGACAGGTTACACCGGGGAGCTGTTTTTT. Its translation: CASSPGTGYTGELFF. The chain is built from TRBV5-8 and TRBJ2-2; 8 bases align to TRBD1. CDR3 size: 15 residues. V was clipped by 4 bases and J by 3 bases; unmatched bases: 5. Germline CDR1 is SGHTS and CDR2 is YDEGEE.

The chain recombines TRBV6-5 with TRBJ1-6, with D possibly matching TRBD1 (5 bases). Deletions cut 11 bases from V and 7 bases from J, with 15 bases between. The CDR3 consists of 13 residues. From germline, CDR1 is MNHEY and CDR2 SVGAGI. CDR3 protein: CAVRQGVNSPLHF. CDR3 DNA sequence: TGTGCCGTCCGCCAAGGGGTGAATTCACCCCTCCACTTT.

The CDR3 region has the DNA TGTGCCAGCAGTTGGGTAGCGGGAACGGAGCAGTTCTTC. Protein: CASSWVAGTEQFF. The chain carries TRBV27 and TRBJ2-1, with TRBD2 identical over 8 bases. The V and J ends lost 4 bases and 10 bases, in that order; junction bases with no gene match: 6. This CDR3 has 13 residues. Looked up from germline, CDR1 is MNHEY and CDR2 is SMNVEV (reference sequence).

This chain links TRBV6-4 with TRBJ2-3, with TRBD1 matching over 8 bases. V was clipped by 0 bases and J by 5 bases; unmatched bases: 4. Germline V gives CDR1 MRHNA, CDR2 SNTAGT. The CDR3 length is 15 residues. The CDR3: CASSDSSGGLDTQYF. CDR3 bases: TGTGCCAGCAGTGACTCGTCAGGGGGCCTAGATACGCAGTATTTT.

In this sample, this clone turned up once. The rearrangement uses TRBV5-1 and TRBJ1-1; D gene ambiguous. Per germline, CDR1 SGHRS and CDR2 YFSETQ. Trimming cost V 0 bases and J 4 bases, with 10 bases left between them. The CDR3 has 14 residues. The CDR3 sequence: CASSLGGTGTEAFF. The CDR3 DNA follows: TGCGCCAGCAGCTTGGGGGGAACTGGCACTGAAGCTTTCTTT.

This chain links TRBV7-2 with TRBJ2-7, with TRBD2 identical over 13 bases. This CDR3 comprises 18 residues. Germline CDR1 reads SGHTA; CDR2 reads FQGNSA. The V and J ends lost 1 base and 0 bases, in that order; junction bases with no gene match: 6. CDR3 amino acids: CASSLVGLAGVGSYEQYF. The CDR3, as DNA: TGTGCCAGCAGCTTAGTTGGACTAGCGGGAGTCGGCTCCTACGAGCAGTACTTC.

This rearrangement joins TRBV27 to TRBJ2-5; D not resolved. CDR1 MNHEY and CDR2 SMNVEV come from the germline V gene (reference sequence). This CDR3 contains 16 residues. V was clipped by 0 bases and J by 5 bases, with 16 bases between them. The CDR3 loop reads CASSLSFMGDVETQYF. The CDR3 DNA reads TGTGCCAGCAGTTTATCTTTTATGGGTGATGTGGAGACCCAGTACTTC.

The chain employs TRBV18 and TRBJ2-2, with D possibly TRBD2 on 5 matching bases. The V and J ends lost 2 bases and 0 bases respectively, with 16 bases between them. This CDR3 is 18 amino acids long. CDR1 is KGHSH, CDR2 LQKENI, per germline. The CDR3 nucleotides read TGTGCCAGCTCACCAAGAGGAGGCCCTCATACGAACACCGGGGAGCTGTTTTTT. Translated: CASSPRGGPHTNTGELFF.

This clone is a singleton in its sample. The CDR3 nucleotides read TGTGCCTGGAGCCCCTTGGCCACCGACACCGGGGAGCTGTTTTTT. It specifies CAWSPLATDTGELFF. This chain joins TRBV30 and TRBJ2-2; D is unresolved. CDR1 and CDR2 (germline): GTSNPN, SVGIG (reference sequence). The length of the CDR3 is 15 residues. V gave up 3 bases and J gave up 3 bases, with 14 bases separating them.

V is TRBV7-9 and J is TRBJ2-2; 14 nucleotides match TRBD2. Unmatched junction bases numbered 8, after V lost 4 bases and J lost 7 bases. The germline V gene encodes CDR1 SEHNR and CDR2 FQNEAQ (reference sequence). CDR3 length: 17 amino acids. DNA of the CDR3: TGTGCCAGCAGCTCGGGACTAGCGGGAGATCAACACGGGGAGCTGTTTTTT. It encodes CASSSGLAGDQHGELFF.

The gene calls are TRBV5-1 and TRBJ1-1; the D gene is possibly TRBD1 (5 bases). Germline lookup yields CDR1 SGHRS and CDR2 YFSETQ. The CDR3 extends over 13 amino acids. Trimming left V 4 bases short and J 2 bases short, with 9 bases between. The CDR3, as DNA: TGCGCCAGCAGCCTGGACACAAACACTGAAGCTTTCTTT. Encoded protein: CASSLDTNTEAFF.

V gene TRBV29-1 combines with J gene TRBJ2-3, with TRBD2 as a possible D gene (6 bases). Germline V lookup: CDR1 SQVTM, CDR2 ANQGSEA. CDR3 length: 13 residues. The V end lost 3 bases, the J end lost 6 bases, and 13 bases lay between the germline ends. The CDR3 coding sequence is TGCAGCGTTGAGGCGACGGGGAGGGATACGCAGTATTTT. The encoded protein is CSVEATGRDTQYF.

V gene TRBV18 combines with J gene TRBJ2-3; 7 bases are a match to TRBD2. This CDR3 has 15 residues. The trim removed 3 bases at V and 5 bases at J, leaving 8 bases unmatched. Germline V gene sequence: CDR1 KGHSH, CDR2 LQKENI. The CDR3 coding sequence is TGTGCCAGCTCACCCCCTAGCGGCTCACGAGATACGCAGTATTTT. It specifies CASSPPSGSRDTQYF.

The CDR3 here is CASSWTGNTEAFF. The CDR3, as DNA: TGTGCCAGCAGCTGGACAGGGAACACTGAAGCTTTCTTT. The chain is built from TRBV6-1 and TRBJ1-1; TRBD1 matches at 7 bases. The CDR3 is 13 amino acids. CDR1 and CDR2 (germline): MNHNS, SASEGT. V trimming: 6 bases; J trimming: 1 base; junction bases outside the gene matches: 2.

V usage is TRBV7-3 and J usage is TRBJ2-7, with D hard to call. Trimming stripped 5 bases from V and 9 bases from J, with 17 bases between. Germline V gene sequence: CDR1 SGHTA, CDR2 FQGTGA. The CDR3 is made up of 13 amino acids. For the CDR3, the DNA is TGTGCCAGCAGCCTTTTCGACGGGCATGGGCAGTACTTC. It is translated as CASSLFDGHGQYF. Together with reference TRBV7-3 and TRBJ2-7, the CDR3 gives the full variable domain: GAGVSQTPSNKVTEKGKYVELRCDPISGHTALYWYRQSLGQGPEFLIYFQGTGAADDSGLPNDRFFAVRPEGSVSTLKIQRTERGDSAVYLCASSLFDGHGQYFGPGTRLTVT.

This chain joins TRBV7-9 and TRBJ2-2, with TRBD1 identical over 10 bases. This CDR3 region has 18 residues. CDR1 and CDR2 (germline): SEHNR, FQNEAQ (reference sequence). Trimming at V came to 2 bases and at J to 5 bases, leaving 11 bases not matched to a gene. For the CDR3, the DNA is TGTGCCAGCAGCTTATCGACAGGGGGCTCCTTAAGGACCGGGGAGCTGTTTTTT. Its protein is CASSLSTGGSLRTGELFF. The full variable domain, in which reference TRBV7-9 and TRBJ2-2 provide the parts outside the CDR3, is DTGVSQNPRHKITKRGQNVTFRCDPISEHNRLYWYRQTLGQGPEFLTYFQNEAQLEKSRLLSDRFSAERPKGSFSTLEIQRTEQGDSAMYLCASSLSTGGSLRTGELFFGEGSRLTVL.

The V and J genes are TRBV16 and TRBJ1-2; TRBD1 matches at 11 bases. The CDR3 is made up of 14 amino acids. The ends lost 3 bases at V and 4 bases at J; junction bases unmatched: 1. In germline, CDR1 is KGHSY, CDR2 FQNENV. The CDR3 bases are TGTGCCAGCAGCCAGGGACAGGGGGTCTATGGCTACACCTTC. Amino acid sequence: CASSQGQGVYGYTF. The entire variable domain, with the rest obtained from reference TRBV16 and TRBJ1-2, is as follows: GEEVAQTPKHLVRGEGQKAKLYCAPIKGHSYVFWYQQVLKNEFKFLISFQNENVFDETGMPKERFSAKCLPNSPCSLEIQATKLEDSAVYFCASSQGQGVYGYTFGSGTRLTVV.

In DNA form, the CDR3 reads TGTGCCAGCAGTTTTAGTGGGGGGCTTGGTCAGCCCCAGCATTTT. Protein sequence: CASSFSGGLGQPQHF. J is TRBJ1-5 and V is TRBV28; D is perhaps TRBD1 (6 bases). This CDR3 has 15 amino acids. CDR1 and CDR2 (germline): MDHEN, SYDVKM. Trimming stripped 3 bases from V and 6 bases from J, with 15 bases between.

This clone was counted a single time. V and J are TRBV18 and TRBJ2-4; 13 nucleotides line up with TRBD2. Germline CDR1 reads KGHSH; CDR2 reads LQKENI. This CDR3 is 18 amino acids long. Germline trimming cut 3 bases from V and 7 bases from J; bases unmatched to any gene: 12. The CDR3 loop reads CASSPFPTSGGMGNIQYF. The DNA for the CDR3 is TGTGCCAGCTCACCCTTCCCGACTAGCGGGGGGATGGGTAACATTCAGTACTTC.

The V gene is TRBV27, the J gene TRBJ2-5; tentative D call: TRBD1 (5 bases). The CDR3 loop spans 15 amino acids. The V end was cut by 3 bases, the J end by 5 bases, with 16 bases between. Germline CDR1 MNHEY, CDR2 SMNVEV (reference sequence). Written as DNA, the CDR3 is TGTGCCAGCAGTTTTCAGCAGGGTGGTACGGAGACCCAGTACTTC. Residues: CASSFQQGGTETQYF.

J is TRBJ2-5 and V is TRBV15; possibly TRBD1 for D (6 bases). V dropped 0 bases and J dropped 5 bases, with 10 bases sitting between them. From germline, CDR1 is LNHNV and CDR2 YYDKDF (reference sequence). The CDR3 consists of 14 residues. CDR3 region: CATSRDQGSETQYF. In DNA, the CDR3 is TGTGCCACCAGCAGAGACCAGGGGTCCGAGACCCAGTACTTC. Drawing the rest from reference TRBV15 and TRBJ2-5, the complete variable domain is DAMVIQNPRYQVTQFGKPVTLSCSQTLNHNVMYWYQQKSSQAPKLLFHYYDKDFNNEADTPDNFQSRRPNTSFCFLDIRSPGLGDTAMYLCATSRDQGSETQYFGPGTRLLVL.

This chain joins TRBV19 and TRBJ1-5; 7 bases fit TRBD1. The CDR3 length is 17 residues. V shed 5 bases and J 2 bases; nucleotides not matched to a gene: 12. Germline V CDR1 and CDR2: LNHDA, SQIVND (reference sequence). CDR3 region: CASSWYRTGGGNQPQHF. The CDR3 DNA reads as TGTGCCAGTAGTTGGTATAGGACAGGTGGTGGCAATCAGCCCCAGCATTTT. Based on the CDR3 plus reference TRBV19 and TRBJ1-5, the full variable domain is DGGITQSPKYLFRKEGQNVTLSCEQNLNHDAMYWYRQDPGQGLRLIYYSQIVNDFQKGDIAEGYSVSREKKESFPLTVTSAQKNPTAFYLCASSWYRTGGGNQPQHFGDGTRLSIL.

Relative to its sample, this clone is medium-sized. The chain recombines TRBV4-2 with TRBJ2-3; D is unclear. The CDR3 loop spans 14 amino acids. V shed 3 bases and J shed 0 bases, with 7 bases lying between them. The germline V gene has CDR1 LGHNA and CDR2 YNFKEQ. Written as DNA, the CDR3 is TGTGCCAGCAGCCAGATTTCTAGCACAGATACGCAGTATTTT. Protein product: CASSQISSTDTQYF.

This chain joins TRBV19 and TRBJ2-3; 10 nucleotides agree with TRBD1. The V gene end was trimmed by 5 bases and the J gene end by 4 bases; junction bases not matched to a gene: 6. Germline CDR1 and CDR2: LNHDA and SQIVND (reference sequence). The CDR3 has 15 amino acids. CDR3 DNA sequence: TGTGCCAGTAGTCTGGACAGGGGGACCGCAGATACGCAGTATTTT. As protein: CASSLDRGTADTQYF.

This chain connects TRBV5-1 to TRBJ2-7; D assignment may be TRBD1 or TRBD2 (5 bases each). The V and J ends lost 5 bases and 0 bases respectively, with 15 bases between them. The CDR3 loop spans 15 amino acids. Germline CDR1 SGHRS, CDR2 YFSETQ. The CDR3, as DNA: TGCGCCAGCAGGGCCGGGGCCAGCAGCTCCTACGAGCAGTACTTC. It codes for CASRAGASSSYEQYF.

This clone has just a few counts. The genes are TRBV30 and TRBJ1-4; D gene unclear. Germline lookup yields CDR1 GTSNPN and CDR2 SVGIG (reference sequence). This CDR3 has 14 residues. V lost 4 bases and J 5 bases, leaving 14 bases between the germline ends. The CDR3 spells CAWNRSPPNEKLFF. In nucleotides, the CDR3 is TGTGCCTGGAATAGGTCACCACCGAATGAAAAACTGTTTTTT.

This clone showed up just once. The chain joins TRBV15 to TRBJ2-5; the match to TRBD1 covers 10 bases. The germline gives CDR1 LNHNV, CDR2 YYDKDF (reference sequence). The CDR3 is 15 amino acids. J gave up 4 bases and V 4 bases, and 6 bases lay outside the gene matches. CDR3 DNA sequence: TGTGCCACCAGCAAACGGGACAGGGGATCAGAGACCCAGTACTTC. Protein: CATSKRDRGSETQYF.

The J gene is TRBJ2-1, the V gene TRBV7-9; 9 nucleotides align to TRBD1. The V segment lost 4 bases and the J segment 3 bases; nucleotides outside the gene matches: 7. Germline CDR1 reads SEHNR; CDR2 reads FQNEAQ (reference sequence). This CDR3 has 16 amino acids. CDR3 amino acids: CASSSRGQGIYNEQFF. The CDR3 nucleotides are TGTGCCAGCAGCTCCAGAGGACAGGGGATCTACAATGAGCAGTTCTTC. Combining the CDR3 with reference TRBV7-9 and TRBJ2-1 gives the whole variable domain DTGVSQNPRHKITKRGQNVTFRCDPISEHNRLYWYRQTLGQGPEFLTYFQNEAQLEKSRLLSDRFSAERPKGSFSTLEIQRTEQGDSAMYLCASSSRGQGIYNEQFFGPGTRLTVL.